The sequence of this TCR beta chain was determined in a study of T-cell memory formation after mild COVID-19. The J segment lost 3 bases and the V segment lost 5 bases, leaving 10 bases of the junction unmatched. The germline gives CDR1 KGHSH, CDR2 LQKENI. The CDR3 is made up of 16 amino acids. Worth noting for this clonotype: What it binds is not known.

Study-level points and caveats: A subset of responding clones appeared in pre-infection memory, suggesting cross-reactive memory joined. The CD4+ clones that contracted clustered mainly within CM and EM, and the CD8+ clones concentrated in EMRA.

TCRalpha and TCRbeta libraries used 5'RACE with constant-segment primers and UMIs. TCRdb processed the 5' RACE reads anew with MiXCR; each CDR3 protein has one entry. The sample carries approximately 480,000 distinct CDR3 sequences, 15% to 20% recorded once. Sequenced material: PBMCs or a T cell subset sorted from them (not recorded which). The receptor was derived from an adult woman who had mild COVID-19 (a few samples of this study predate the infection). Cell type and time point are not known. V usage is TRBV18 and J usage is TRBJ1-3; 7 bases agree with TRBD1. The CDR3, as DNA: TGTGCCAGCTCAGCCGGGACAGCTCCTATTGGAAACACCATATATTTT. Amino acid sequence: CASSAGTAPIGNTIYF.